This entry concerns a single T cell receptor (beta chain). Its specificity is unknown. This record comes from a study of cytomegalovirus exposure and HLA in healthy donors. Notes on the study in general: One variant, a missense change in DCLRE1C, was linked in a later analysis to TCR beta V- and J-gene trimming.

The trim removed 5 bases at V and 5 bases at J, leaving 18 bases unmatched. This CDR3 comprises 19 residues. Germline V lookup: CDR1 SGHAT, CDR2 FQNNGV. Amplification used 60 Vbeta primers and 13 Jbeta primers. Libraries were prepared by immunoSEQ multiplex PCR; TCRdb keeps only in-frame clonotypes and omits some of them. The sample contains roughly 150,000 clones, approximately 80% of which appear only once. This clonotype originated in a boy aged 2 to 10 in good health and CMV-seronegative. Specimen: PBMCs. The chain combines TRBV11-2 with TRBJ2-2; 9 nucleotides align to TRBD1. The CDR3 DNA reads TGTGCCAGCAGCCGCCGTTCGACACAGGGGGCCGCGAGGACCGGGGAGCTGTTTTTT. It specifies CASSRRSTQGAARTGELFF. Looking up the rest from reference TRBV11-2 and TRBJ2-2 gives the full variable domain: EAGVAQSPRYKIIEKRQSVAFWCNPISGHATLYWYQQILGQGPKLLIQFQNNGVVDDSQLPKDRFSAERLKGVDSTLKIQPAKLEDSAVYLCASSRRSTQGAARTGELFFGEGSRLTVL.